This passage covers 19 T cell receptor beta chains from one sample sequenced in a study of CD8 T cells in Susac syndrome. RNA amounts of about 0.5 to 1 ug underwent reverse transcription with random hexamers. TCRdb analysed the immunoSEQ multiplex PCR reads with MiXCR anew, one entry per CDR3 protein. The sample has 400,000 or so distinct CDR3 sequences, approximately 85% seen once. Sequenced input: CD8+ T cells from PBMCs. These receptor sequences come from a human donor with multiple sclerosis.

The chain recombines TRBV6-6 with TRBJ1-2, with 11 bases matching TRBD1. The germline V gene has CDR1 MNHNY and CDR2 SVGAGI (reference sequence). V shed 4 bases and J 8 bases; nucleotides not matched to a gene: 6. The length of the CDR3 is 14 residues. CDR3 amino acids: CASSWTGGRLGYTF. CDR3 nucleotides: TGTGCCAGCAGTTGGACAGGGGGCCGCCTAGGCTACACCTTC.

The chain uses TRBV7-2 and TRBJ2-1; D perhaps matches TRBD2 (5 bases). Trimming shortened V by 5 bases and J by 2 bases, and 19 bases separated the two germline ends. From germline, CDR1 is SGHTA and CDR2 FQGNSA. The CDR3 covers 17 residues. Here the CDR3 DNA reads TGTGCCAGCAGCCGACCCGGAGACTACTCCACCTACAATGAGCAGTTCTTC. Translating gives CASSRPGDYSTYNEQFF.

This rearrangement joins TRBV19 to TRBJ1-4, with D tentatively TRBD1 (5 bases). The CDR3 covers 15 residues. Between the trimmed V and J ends, which lost 4 bases and 2 bases, there was a span of 11 bases. The germline gives CDR1 LNHDA, CDR2 SQIVND (reference sequence). In DNA form, the CDR3 reads TGTGCCAGTAGTACCGAAAGGGACACTAATGAAAAACTGTTTTTT. Its translation is CASSTERDTNEKLFF.

V gene TRBV19 combines with J gene TRBJ2-1; D remains unclear. Germline lookup yields CDR1 LNHDA and CDR2 SQIVND (reference sequence). CDR3 length: 14 amino acids. The germline V and J ends were trimmed by 5 bases and 1 base, with 9 bases remaining between them. CDR3 nucleotide sequence: TGTGCCAGTAGTCTAGTGACATCCTACAATGAGCAGTTCTTC. This translates into CASSLVTSYNEQFF.

The chain has TRBV12-3 or TRBV12-4 and TRBJ2-7; D gene uncertain. V lost 6 bases and J 12 bases, leaving 18 bases between the germline ends. The CDR3 totals 12 residues. CDR3 protein: CASSSFSNMRYF. Written as DNA, the CDR3 is TGTGCCAGCAGCTCCTTTTCGAACATGCGGTACTTC.

V gene TRBV6-5 combines with J gene TRBJ2-2; TRBD1 aligns across 7 bases. After removal of 2 bases from V and 0 bases from J, the junction contained 9 bases not matched to a gene. CDR1 is MNHEY, CDR2 SVGAGI, per germline. The CDR3 extends over 18 amino acids. The CDR3, as DNA: TGTGCCAGCAGTTACCAAAATTTCGGGACAGCGAACACCGGGGAGCTGTTTTTT. This codes for CASSYQNFGTANTGELFF.

The chain couples TRBV13 to TRBJ1-1; maybe TRBD1 (5 bases). V shed 0 bases and J shed 6 bases, with 14 bases lying between them. The germline gives CDR1 PRHDT, CDR2 FYEKMQ (reference sequence). The length of the CDR3 is 15 residues. CDR3 protein: CASSLGAGGGAEAFF. CDR3 nucleotide sequence: TGTGCCAGCAGCTTAGGCGCCGGGGGAGGGGCTGAAGCTTTCTTT.

This chain uses TRBV7-9 with TRBJ2-7; D remains unclear. This CDR3 region has 14 residues. Germline lookup yields CDR1 SEHNR and CDR2 FQNEAQ (reference sequence). Trimming took off 1 base at V and 0 bases at J, with 7 bases between the two ends. The CDR3 DNA follows: TGTGCCAGCAGCTTAGATACGGTCTCCTACGAGCAGTACTTC. This translates into CASSLDTVSYEQYF.

V is TRBV27 and J is TRBJ2-7; tentatively, D is TRBD2 (6 bases). V shed 6 bases and J shed 5 bases, with 11 bases lying between them. CDR1 is MNHEY and CDR2 is SMNVEV in the germline V gene (reference sequence). The CDR3 has 12 residues. The chain's CDR3 is CASRDYRNEQYF. CDR3 sequence (DNA): TGTGCCAGCAGGGACTACAGAAACGAGCAGTACTTC.

The genes are TRBV27 and TRBJ2-1; 10 bases match TRBD1. Germline CDR1 and CDR2: MNHEY and SMNVEV (reference sequence). V was pared by 7 bases and J by 3 bases, with 6 bases of the junction left unmatched. The CDR3 has 15 amino acids. CDR3 protein: CASTTGTGDYNEQFF. The CDR3 DNA is TGTGCCAGCACTACCGGGACAGGGGACTACAATGAGCAGTTCTTC.

This sequence joins TRBV25-1 and TRBJ2-2, with D tentatively TRBD1 or TRBD2 (7 bases each). Trimming shortened V by 7 bases and J by 7 bases, and 16 bases separated the two germline ends. The CDR3 is 14 residues long. Per the germline V gene, CDR1 is MGHDK and CDR2 is SYGVNS. CDR3 coding DNA: TGTGCCAGCACCCCAGGGGGGGCCGTCGGGGAGCTGTTTTTT. Residues: CASTPGGAVGELFF.

The chain employs TRBV9 and TRBJ2-1; 11 bases fit TRBD2. CDR3 size: 17 residues. Trimming took 4 bases from V and 0 from J; bases not matched to a gene: 6. Looked up from germline, CDR1 is SGDLS and CDR2 is YYNGEE. In DNA form, the CDR3 reads TGTGCCAGCAGCTCCTCGGGACTAGCGGACTCCTACAATGAGCAGTTCTTC. Protein sequence: CASSSSGLADSYNEQFF.

The chain has TRBV4-1 and TRBJ2-3, with a possible D match to TRBD2 (6 bases). Germline-derived CDR1 and CDR2 are MGHRA and YSYEKL. CDR3 size: 18 residues. The V end lost 1 base, the J end lost 2 bases, and 19 bases lay between the germline ends. The CDR3 bases are TGCGCCAGCAGCCAAGTTTCTATCGGGCTAGCGTACACAGATACGCAGTATTTT. Its translation: CASSQVSIGLAYTDTQYF.

V and J are TRBV6-1 and TRBJ1-2; tentatively, D is TRBD1 (5 bases). Germline V gene lookup returns CDR1 MNHNS and CDR2 SASEGT. This CDR3 contains 19 residues. Trimming pared 6 bases from V and 0 bases from J, leaving 26 bases between. For the CDR3, the DNA is TGTGCCAGCAGCTTGGGGAGGGACTCCCGATCCACTCCTAACTATGGCTACACCTTC. Translated, it gives CASSLGRDSRSTPNYGYTF.

The chain is built from TRBV6-1 and TRBJ2-1; D call uncertain. The length of the CDR3 is 15 residues. CDR1 and CDR2 (germline): MNHNS, SASEGT. Trimming pared 2 bases from V and 5 bases from J, leaving 13 bases between. CDR3 protein: CASSEWSSPNNEQFF. The CDR3 DNA is TGTGCCAGCAGTGAATGGTCCTCACCCAACAATGAGCAGTTCTTC.

The rearrangement joins TRBV5-5 to TRBJ2-5, with 10 positions matching TRBD2. V was pared by 2 bases and J by 5 bases, with 6 bases of the junction left unmatched. This CDR3 region has 15 residues. Per the germline V gene, CDR1 is SGHKS and CDR2 is YYEKEE (reference sequence). This CDR3 is CASSLPTGLAETQYF. CDR3 DNA sequence: TGTGCCAGCAGCTTACCAACGGGACTAGCGGAGACCCAGTACTTC.

The chain recombines TRBV27 with TRBJ2-7, with a tentative D call TRBD1 (6 bases). V was clipped by 0 bases and J by 3 bases, with 15 bases between them. CDR3 length: 16 amino acids. Germline CDR1 MNHEY, CDR2 SMNVEV (reference sequence). This chain's CDR3 is CASSLSWTVVRYEQYF. The DNA for the CDR3 is TGTGCCAGCAGTTTATCGTGGACAGTGGTTCGCTACGAGCAGTACTTC.

This clonotype has a single count. The chain joins TRBV27 to TRBJ2-1; D may correspond to TRBD1 or TRBD2 (5 bases each). Trimming removed 6 bases from V and 5 bases from J, with 17 bases in between. The germline gives CDR1 MNHEY, CDR2 SMNVEV (reference sequence). CDR3 size: 15 residues. The CDR3 spells CASSLDTLGHNEQFF. The CDR3 DNA follows: TGTGCCAGCAGCCTCGACACCCTGGGACACAATGAGCAGTTCTTC.

The rearrangement links TRBV7-9 to TRBJ2-3, with D perhaps matching TRBD2 (7 bases). The CDR3 loop spans 16 amino acids. Trimming left V 5 bases short and J 2 bases short, with 17 bases between. Germline CDR1 SEHNR, CDR2 FQNEAQ (reference sequence). The CDR3 reads CASSGGGTEATDTQYF. The DNA for the CDR3 is TGTGCCAGCAGCGGCGGGGGCACAGAAGCCACAGATACGCAGTATTTT. Drawing the rest from reference TRBV7-9 and TRBJ2-3, the complete variable domain is DTGVSQNPRHKITKRGQNVTFRCDPISEHNRLYWYRQTLGQGPEFLTYFQNEAQLEKSRLLSDRFSAERPKGSFSTLEIQRTEQGDSAMYLCASSGGGTEATDTQYFGPGTRLTVL.